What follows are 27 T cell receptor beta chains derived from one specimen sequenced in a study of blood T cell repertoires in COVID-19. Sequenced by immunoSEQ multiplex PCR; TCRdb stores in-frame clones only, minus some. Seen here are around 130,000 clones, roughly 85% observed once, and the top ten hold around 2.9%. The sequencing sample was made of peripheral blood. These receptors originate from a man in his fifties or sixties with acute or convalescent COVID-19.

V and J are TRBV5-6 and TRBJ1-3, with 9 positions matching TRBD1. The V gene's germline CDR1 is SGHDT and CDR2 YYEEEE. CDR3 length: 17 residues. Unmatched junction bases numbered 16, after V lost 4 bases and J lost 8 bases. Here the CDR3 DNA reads TGTGCCAGCAGCCTCCTAAGCGGGACAGGGTTCGTGGACACCATATATTTT. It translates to CASSLLSGTGFVDTIYF.

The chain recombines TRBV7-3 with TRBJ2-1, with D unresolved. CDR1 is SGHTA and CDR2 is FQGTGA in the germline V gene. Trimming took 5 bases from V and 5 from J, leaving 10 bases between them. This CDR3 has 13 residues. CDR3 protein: CASSPSLNNEQFF. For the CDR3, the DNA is TGTGCCAGCAGCCCGTCGCTAAACAATGAGCAGTTCTTC.

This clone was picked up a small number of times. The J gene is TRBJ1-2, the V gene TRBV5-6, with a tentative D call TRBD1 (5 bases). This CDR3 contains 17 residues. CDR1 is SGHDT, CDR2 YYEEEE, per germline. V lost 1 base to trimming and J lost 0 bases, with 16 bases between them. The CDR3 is CASSLTGRASTNYGYTF. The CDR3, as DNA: TGTGCCAGCAGCTTGACAGGCAGGGCCTCAACTAACTATGGCTACACCTTC.

The CDR3 sequence is CASNWGRTMNTEAFF. As DNA, the CDR3 is TGCGCCAGCAACTGGGGCAGGACCATGAACACTGAAGCTTTCTTT. V usage is TRBV5-1 and J usage is TRBJ1-1, with D possibly matching TRBD1 (5 bases). CDR1 is SGHRS and CDR2 is YFSETQ in the germline V gene. V was trimmed by 6 bases and J by 0 bases, leaving 15 bases between them. This CDR3 spans 15 amino acids.

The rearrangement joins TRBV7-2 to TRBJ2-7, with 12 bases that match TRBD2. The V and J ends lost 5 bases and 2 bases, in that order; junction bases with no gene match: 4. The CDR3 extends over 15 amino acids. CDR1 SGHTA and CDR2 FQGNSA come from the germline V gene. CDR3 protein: CASSEASGGAYEQYF. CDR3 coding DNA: TGTGCCAGCAGCGAGGCTAGCGGGGGGGCCTACGAGCAGTACTTC.

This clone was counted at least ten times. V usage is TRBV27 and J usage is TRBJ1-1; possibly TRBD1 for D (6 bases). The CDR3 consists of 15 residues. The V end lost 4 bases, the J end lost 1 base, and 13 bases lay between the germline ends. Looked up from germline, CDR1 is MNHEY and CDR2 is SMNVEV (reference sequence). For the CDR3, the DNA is TGTGCCAGCAGTTCTCGGGAACAGGGGAACACTGAAGCTTTCTTT. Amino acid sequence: CASSSREQGNTEAFF.

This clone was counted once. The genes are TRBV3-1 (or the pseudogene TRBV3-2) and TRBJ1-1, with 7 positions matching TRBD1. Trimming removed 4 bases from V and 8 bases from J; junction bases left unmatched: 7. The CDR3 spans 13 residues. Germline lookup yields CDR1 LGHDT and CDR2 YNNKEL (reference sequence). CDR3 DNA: TGTGCCAGCAGCCCAAATCTGGACAGGGAAGCTTTCTTT. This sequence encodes CASSPNLDREAFF.

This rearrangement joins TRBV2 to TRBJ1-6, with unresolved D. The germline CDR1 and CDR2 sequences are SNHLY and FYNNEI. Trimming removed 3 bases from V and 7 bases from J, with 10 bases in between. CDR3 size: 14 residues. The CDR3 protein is CASSENSLNSPLHF. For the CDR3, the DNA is TGTGCCAGCAGTGAGAACAGCTTAAATTCACCCCTCCACTTT.

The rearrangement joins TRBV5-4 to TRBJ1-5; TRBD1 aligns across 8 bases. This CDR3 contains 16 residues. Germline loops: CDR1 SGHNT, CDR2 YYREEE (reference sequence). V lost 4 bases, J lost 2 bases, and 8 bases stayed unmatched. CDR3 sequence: CASSARGPGGNQPQHF. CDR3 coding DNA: TGTGCCAGCAGCGCCAGGGGGCCAGGGGGCAATCAGCCCCAGCATTTT. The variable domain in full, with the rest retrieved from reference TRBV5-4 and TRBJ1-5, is ETGVTQSPTHLIKTRGQQVTLRCSSQSGHNTVSWYQQALGQGPQFIFQYYREEENGRGNFPPRFSGLQFPNYSSELNVNALELDDSALYLCASSARGPGGNQPQHFGDGTRLSIL.

CDR3 nucleotide sequence: TGCGCCAGCAGCTTGGCCGCGGGGGCTGTAAAAAACATTCAGTACTTC. It encodes CASSLAAGAVKNIQYF. The chain combines TRBV5-1 with TRBJ2-4, with D tentatively TRBD2 (7 bases). Trimming pared 0 bases from V and 4 bases from J, leaving 14 bases between. From germline, CDR1 is SGHRS and CDR2 YFSETQ. This CDR3 has 16 residues.

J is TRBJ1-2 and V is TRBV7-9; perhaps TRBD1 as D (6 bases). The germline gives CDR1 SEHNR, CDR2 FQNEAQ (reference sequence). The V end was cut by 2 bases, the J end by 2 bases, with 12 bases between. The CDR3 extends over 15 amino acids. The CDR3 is CASSLPLGANYGYTF. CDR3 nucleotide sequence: TGTGCCAGCAGCTTACCGTTGGGGGCCAACTATGGCTACACCTTC.

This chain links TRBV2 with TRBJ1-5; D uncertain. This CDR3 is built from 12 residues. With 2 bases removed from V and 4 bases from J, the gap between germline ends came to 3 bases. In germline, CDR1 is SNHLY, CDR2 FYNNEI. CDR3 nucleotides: TGTGCCAGCAGTGAACAAAATCAGCCCCAGCATTTT. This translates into CASSEQNQPQHF.

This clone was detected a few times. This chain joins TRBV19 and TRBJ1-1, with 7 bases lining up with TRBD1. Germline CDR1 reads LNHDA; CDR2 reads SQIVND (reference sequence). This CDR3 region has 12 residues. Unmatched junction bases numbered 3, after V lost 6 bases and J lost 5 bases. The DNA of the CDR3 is TGTGCCAGTAGCACAGGGGCTACTGAAGCTTTCTTT. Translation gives CASSTGATEAFF.

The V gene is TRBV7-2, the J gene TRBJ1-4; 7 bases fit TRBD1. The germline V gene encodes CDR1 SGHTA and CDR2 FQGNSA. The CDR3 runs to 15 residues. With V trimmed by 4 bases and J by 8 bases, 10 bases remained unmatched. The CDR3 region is CASSSQTGPREKLFF. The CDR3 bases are TGTGCCAGCAGCTCTCAGACAGGGCCCAGGGAAAAACTGTTTTTT. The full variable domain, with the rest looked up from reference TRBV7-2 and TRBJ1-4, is GAGVSQSPSNKVTEKGKDVELRCDPISGHTALYWYRQSLGQGLEFLIYFQGNSAPDKSGLPSDRFSAERTGGSVSTLTIQRTQQEDSAVYLCASSSQTGPREKLFFGSGTQLSVL.

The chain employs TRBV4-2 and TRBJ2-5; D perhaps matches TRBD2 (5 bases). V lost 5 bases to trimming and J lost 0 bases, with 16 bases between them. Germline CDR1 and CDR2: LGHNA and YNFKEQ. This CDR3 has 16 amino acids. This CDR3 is CASSWSGFAYQETQYF. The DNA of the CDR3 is TGTGCCAGCAGCTGGTCGGGGTTTGCGTACCAAGAGACCCAGTACTTC.

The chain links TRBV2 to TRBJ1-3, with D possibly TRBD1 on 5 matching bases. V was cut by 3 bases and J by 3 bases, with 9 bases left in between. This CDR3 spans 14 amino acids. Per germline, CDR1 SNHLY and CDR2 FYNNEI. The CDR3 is CASSDSGGGNTIYF. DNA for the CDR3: TGTGCCAGCAGTGACTCCGGGGGTGGAAACACCATATATTTT.

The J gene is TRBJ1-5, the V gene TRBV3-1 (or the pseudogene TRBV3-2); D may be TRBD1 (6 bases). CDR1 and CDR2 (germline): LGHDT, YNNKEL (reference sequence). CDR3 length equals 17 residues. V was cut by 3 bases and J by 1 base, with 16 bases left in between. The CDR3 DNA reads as TGTGCCAGCAGCCAGGGGGTGGGGGGGCAAAGCAATCAGCCCCAGCATTTT. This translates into CASSQGVGGQSNQPQHF.

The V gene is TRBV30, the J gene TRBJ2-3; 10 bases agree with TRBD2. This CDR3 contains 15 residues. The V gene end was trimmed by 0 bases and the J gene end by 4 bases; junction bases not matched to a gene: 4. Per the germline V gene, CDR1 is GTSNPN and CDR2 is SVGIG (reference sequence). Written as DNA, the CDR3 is TGTGCCTGGAGTGTACTAGCGGGAAAGGCAGATACGCAGTATTTT. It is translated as CAWSVLAGKADTQYF. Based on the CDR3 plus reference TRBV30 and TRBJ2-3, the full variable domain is SQTIHQWPATLVQPVGSPLSLECTVEGTSNPNLYWYRQAAGRGLQLLFYSVGIGQISSEVPQNLSASRPQDRQFILSSKKLLLSDSGFYLCAWSVLAGKADTQYFGPGTRLTVL.

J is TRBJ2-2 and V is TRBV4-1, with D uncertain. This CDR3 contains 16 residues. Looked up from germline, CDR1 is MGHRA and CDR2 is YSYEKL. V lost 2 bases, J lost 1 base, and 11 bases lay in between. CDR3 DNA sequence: TGCGCCAGCAGCCAATCAGGTCTTAGGAACACCGGGGAGCTGTTTTTT. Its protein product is CASSQSGLRNTGELFF.

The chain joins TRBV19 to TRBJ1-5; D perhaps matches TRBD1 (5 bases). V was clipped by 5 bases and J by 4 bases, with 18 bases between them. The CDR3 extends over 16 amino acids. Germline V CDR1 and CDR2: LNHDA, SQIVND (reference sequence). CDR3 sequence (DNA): TGTGCCAGTAGTGGTGGGTCTTTGGGGGGGAATCAGCCCCAGCATTTT. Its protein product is CASSGGSLGGNQPQHF.

In DNA, the CDR3 is TGTGCCAGCAGCTCCTACTCTGGGGCCAACGTCCTGACTTTC. It translates to CASSSYSGANVLTF. This rearrangement joins TRBV7-3 to TRBJ2-6; D gene unclear. Germline V gene data show CDR1 as SGHTA and CDR2 as FQGTGA. The length of the CDR3 is 14 residues. The V and J ends lost 4 bases and 0 bases respectively, with 4 bases between them.

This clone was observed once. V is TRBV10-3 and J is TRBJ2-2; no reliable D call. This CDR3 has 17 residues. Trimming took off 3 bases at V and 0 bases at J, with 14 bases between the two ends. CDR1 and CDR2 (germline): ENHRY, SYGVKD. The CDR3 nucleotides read TGTGCCATCAGTGACCAAGAGAGTTCAACGAACACCGGGGAGCTGTTTTTT. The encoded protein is CAISDQESSTNTGELFF.

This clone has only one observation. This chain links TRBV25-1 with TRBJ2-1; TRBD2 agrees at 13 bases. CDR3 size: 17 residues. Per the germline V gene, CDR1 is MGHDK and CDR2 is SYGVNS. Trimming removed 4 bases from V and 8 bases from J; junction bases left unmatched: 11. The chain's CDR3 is CASSALLAGGPWDEQFF. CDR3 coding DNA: TGTGCCAGCAGTGCCCTACTAGCGGGAGGGCCGTGGGATGAGCAGTTCTTC.

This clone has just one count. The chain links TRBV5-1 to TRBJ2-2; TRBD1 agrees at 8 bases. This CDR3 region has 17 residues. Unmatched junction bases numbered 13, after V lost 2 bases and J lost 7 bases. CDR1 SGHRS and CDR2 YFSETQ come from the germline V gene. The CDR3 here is CASSLVPTGVSDGELFF. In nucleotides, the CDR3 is TGCGCCAGCAGCTTAGTACCGACAGGGGTCAGTGACGGGGAGCTGTTTTTT.

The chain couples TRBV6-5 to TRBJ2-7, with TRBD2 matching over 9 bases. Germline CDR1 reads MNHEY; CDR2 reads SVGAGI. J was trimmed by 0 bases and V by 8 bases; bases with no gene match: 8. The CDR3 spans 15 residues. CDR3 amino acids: CASLSIAGASYEQYF. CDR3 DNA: TGTGCCAGCTTATCAATAGCGGGGGCCTCCTACGAGCAGTACTTC.

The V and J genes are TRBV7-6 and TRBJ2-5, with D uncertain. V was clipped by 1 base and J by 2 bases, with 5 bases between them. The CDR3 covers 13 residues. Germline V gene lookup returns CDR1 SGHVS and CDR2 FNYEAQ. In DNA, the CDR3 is TGTGCCAGCAGCTTAGGGCCACAAGAGACCCAGTACTTC. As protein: CASSLGPQETQYF.

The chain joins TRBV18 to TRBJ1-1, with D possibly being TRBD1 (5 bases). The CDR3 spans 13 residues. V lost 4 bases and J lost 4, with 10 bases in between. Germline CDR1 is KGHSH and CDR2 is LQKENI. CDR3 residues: CASSRDSATEAFF. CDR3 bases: TGTGCCAGCTCACGGGACTCCGCCACTGAAGCTTTCTTT.